The sample holds many counts of the clone carrying this TCR beta chain. What it recognizes is unknown. Germline values: CDR1 KGHSH, CDR2 LQKENI. Deletions cut 3 bases from V and 0 bases from J, with 10 bases between. The CDR3 runs 15 residues. This record belongs to a study of CD8 T cells in ankylosing spondylitis. Study outcomes and limitations: Ankylosing spondylitis blood appeared to be characterized by a TCR beta motif of several highly homologous variants. Disease-linked clones reportedly concentrated significantly in matched ankylosing spondylitis synovial fluid. Previously reported in reactive arthritis synovial fluid and blood were some of the motif variants.

It was by quantitative 5'-RACE with molecular barcodes that TCR beta libraries were made. Each CDR3 protein is one row after TCRdb ran MiXCR on the 5' RACE reads. The sample carries roughly 230,000 distinct CDR3 sequences, 10% to 13% recorded once. Sequencing was done on a sample of blood, either unsorted or a sorted T cell fraction (not recorded which). The genes are TRBV18 and TRBJ2-3; D is unclear. The TCR sequence derives from a male donor with ankylosing spondylitis or in good health (not recorded which). CDR3 region: CASSPRYASTDTQYF. For the CDR3, the DNA is TGTGCCAGCTCACCCCGATACGCTAGCACAGATACGCAGTATTTT.